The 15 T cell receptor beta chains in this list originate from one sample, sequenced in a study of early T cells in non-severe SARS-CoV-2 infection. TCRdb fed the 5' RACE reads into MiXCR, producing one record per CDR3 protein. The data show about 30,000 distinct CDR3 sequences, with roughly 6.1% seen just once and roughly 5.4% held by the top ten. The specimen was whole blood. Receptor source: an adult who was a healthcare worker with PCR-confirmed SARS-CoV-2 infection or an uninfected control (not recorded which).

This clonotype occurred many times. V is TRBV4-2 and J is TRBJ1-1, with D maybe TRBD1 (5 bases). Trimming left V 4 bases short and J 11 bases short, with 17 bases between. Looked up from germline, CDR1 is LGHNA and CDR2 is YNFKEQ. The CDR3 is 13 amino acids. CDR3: CASSRGRGAWAFF. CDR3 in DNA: TGTGCCAGCAGCCGTGGTCGTGGGGCATGGGCTTTCTTT.

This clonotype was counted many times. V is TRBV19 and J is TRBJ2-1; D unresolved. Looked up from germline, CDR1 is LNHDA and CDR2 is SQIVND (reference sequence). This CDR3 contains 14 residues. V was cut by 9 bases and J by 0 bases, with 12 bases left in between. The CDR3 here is CASERTFSYNEQFF. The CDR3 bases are TGTGCCAGCGAAAGGACGTTCTCCTACAATGAGCAGTTCTTC.

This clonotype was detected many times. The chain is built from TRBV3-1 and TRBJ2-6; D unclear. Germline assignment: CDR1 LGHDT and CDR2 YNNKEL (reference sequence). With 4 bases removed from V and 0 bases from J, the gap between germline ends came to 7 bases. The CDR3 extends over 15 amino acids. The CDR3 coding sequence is TGTGCCAGCAGCCCGACGGCCTCTGGGGCCAACGTCCTGACTTTC. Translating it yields CASSPTASGANVLTF. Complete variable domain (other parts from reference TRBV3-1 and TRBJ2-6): DTAVSQTPKYLVTQMGNDKSIKCEQNLGHDTMYWYKQDSKKFLKIMFSYNNKELIINETVPNRFSPKSPDKAHLNLHINSLELGDSAVYFCASSPTASGANVLTFGAGSRLTVL.

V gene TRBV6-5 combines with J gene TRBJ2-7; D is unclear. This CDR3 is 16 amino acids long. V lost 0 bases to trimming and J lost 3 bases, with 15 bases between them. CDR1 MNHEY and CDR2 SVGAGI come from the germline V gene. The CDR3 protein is CASSYSHRLDFYEQYF. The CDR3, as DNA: TGTGCCAGCAGTTACTCCCATCGTCTAGATTTCTACGAGCAGTACTTC.

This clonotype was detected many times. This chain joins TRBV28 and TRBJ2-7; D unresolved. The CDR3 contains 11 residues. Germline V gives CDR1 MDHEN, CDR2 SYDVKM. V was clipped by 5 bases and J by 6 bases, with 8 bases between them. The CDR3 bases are TGTGCCAGCAGTGCAGACTCCGAGCAGTACTTC. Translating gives CASSADSEQYF.

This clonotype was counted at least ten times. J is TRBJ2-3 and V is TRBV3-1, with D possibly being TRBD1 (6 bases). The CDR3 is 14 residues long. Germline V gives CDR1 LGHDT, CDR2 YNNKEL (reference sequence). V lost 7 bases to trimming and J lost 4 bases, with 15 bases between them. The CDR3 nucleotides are TGTGCCAGCACCCCGACCAGGGGCTCAGATACGCAGTATTTT. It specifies CASTPTRGSDTQYF.

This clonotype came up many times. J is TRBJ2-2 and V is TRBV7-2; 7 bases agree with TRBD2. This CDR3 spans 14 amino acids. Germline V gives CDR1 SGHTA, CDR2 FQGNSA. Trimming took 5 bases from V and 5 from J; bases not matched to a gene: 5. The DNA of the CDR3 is TGTGCCAGCAGCGCCAGGGAGGGGACCGGGGAGCTGTTTTTT. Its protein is CASSAREGTGELFF.

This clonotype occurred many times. The CDR3 nucleotides are TGCAGTGCGGAAGGGGGGACAGGGGCGGAGGAGCAGTACTTC. It translates to CSAEGGTGAEEQYF. The rearrangement uses TRBV20-1 and TRBJ2-7; TRBD1 matches 10 bases. The germline gives CDR1 DFQATT, CDR2 SNEGSKA (reference sequence). CDR3 length equals 14 residues. V trimming: 6 bases; J trimming: 7 bases; junction bases outside the gene matches: 12.

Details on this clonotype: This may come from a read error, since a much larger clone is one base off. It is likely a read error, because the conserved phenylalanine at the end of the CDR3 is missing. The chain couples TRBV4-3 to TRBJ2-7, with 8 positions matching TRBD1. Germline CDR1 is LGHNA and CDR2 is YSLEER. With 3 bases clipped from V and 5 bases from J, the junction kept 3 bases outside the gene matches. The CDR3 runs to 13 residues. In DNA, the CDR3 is TGCGCCAGCAGCCAGGTGACAGGGGACGAGCAGTACTCC. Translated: CASSQVTGDEQYS.

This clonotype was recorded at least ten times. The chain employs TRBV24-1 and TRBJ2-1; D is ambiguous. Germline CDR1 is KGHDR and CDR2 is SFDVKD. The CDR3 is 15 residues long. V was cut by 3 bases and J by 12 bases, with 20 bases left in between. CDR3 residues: CATSDLMPAWFGQFF. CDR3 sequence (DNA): TGTGCCACCAGTGATCTCATGCCCGCCTGGTTTGGGCAGTTCTTC.

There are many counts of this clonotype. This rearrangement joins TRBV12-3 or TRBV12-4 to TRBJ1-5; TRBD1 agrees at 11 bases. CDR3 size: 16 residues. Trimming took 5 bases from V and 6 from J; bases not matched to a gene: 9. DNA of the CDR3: TGTGCCAGCAGTCCACCAGGACAGGGGGCGGGTCAGCCCCAGCATTTT. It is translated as CASSPPGQGAGQPQHF.

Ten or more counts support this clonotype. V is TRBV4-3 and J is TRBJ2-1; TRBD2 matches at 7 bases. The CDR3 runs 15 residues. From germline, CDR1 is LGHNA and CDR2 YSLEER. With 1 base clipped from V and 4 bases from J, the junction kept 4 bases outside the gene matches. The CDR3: CASSQVGGGYNEQFF. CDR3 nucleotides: TGCGCCAGCAGCCAAGTTGGGGGAGGGTACAATGAGCAGTTCTTC.

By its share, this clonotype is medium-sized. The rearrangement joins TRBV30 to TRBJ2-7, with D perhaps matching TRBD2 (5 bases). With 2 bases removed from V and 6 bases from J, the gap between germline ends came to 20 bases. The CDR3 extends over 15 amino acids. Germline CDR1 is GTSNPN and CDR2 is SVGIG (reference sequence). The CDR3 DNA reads TGTGCCTGGAGTTTCCGCCGGGGAATCGGCTTCGAGCAGTACTTC. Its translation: CAWSFRRGIGFEQYF.

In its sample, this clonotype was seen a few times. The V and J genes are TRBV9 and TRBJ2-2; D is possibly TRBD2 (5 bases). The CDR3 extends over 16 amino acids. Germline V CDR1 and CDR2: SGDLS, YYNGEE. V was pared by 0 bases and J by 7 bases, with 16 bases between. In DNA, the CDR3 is TGTGCCAGCAGCGTAGTCGGGGTCTCGATCCACGGGGAGCTGTTTTTT. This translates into CASSVVGVSIHGELFF. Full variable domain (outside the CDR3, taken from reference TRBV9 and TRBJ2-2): DSGVTQTPKHLITATGQRVTLRCSPRSGDLSVYWYQQSLDQGLQFLIQYYNGEERAKGNILERFSAQQFPDLHSELNLSSLELGDSALYFCASSVVGVSIHGELFFGEGSRLTVL.

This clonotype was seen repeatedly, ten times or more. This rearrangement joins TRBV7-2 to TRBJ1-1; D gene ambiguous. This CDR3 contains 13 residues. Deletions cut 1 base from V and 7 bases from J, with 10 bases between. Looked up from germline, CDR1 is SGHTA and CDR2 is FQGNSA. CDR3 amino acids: CASSLDPLVEAFF. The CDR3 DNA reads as TGTGCCAGCAGCTTAGACCCTCTTGTTGAAGCTTTCTTT.